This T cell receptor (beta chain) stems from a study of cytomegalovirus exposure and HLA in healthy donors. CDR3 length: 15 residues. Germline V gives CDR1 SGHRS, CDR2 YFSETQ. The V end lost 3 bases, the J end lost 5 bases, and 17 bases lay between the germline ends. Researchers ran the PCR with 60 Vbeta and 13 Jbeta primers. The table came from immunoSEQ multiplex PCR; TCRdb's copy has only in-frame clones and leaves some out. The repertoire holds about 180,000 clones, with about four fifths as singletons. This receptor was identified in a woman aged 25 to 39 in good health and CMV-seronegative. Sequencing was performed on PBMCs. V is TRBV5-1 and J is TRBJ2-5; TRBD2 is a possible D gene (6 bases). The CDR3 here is CASSSGRSVAETQYF. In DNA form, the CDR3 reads TGCGCCAGCAGCTCGGGGAGGAGTGTAGCGGAGACCCAGTACTTC. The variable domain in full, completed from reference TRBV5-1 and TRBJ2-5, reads KAGVTQTPRYLIKTRGQQVTLSCSPISGHRSVSWYQQTPGQGLQFLFEYFSETQRNKGNFPGRFSGRQFSNSRSEMNVSTLELGDSALYLCASSSGRSVAETQYFGPGTRLLVL.